One sample yielded the 23 T cell receptor beta chains listed below, sequenced in a study of CD8+ T cells in alopecia areata. Sequencing relied on a cDNA template that was reverse transcribed from extracted RNA. Clones were read by immunoSEQ multiplex PCR, and TCRdb kept only the in-frame ones, dropping some. The sample contains around 110,000 clones, about 59% of which appear only once. Noted treatment: oral pan-JAK inhibitor, 5-10 mg twice daily. The sample consisted of CD8+ T cells sorted from blood, taken at week 24, from a patient treated with tofacitinib. The receptors here all came from a human donor with alopecia areata.

This clone was found once. The rearrangement uses TRBV7-9 and TRBJ1-2; D is unresolved. The V gene lost 1 base and the J gene lost 8 bases, with 8 bases spanning the gap. This CDR3 spans 12 amino acids. Germline CDR1 and CDR2: SEHNR and FQNEAQ (reference sequence). This chain's CDR3 is CASSLDGLGYTF. CDR3 DNA: TGTGCCAGCAGCTTAGATGGGCTAGGCTACACCTTC.

The chain uses TRBV29-1 and TRBJ2-1; perhaps TRBD1 as D (7 bases). The ends were cut back, 4 bases at V and 4 bases at J, with 17 bases in the middle. This CDR3 has 15 amino acids. Germline loops: CDR1 SQVTM, CDR2 ANQGSEA. CDR3: CSVVLGGQPYNEQFF. CDR3 nucleotides: TGCAGCGTTGTCTTGGGGGGACAGCCGTACAATGAGCAGTTCTTC.

The chain uses TRBV6-6 and TRBJ1-5, with TRBD1 identical over 7 bases. The trim removed 4 bases at V and 15 bases at J, leaving 3 bases unmatched. CDR1 MNHNY and CDR2 SVGAGI come from the germline V gene (reference sequence). CDR3 length equals 10 residues. In DNA form, the CDR3 reads TGTGCCAGCAGTTGGGACAGCTGGCATTTT. Its protein product is CASSWDSWHF.

This chain links TRBV6-5 with TRBJ2-7; 8 positions agree with TRBD2. V shed 2 bases, J shed 4 bases, and the junction held 4 bases outside the gene matches. There are 14 residues in the CDR3. Germline CDR1 reads MNHEY; CDR2 reads SVGAGI. The CDR3 DNA follows: TGTGCCAGCAGTTACGTCGGGGGGGGGTACGAGCAGTACTTC. Encoded protein: CASSYVGGGYEQYF.

This clone was seen only a few times. This chain uses TRBV27 with TRBJ1-2, with TRBD1 identical over 10 bases. The junction had 7 bases not matched to a gene; V was cut back by 2 bases and J by 7 bases. Germline assignment: CDR1 MNHEY and CDR2 SMNVEV (reference sequence). The CDR3 consists of 15 residues. The chain's CDR3 is CASSLPPGQGIGYTF. CDR3 sequence (DNA): TGTGCCAGCAGTTTACCACCGGGACAGGGGATTGGCTACACCTTC.

This clone turned up a few times. The gene calls are TRBV29-1 and TRBJ2-2, with TRBD1 identical over 10 bases. Trimming removed 6 bases from V and 5 bases from J; junction bases left unmatched: 3. The V gene's germline CDR1 is SQVTM and CDR2 ANQGSEA. The CDR3 has 13 amino acids. The CDR3 is CSVGTGVTGELFF. In DNA, the CDR3 is TGCAGCGTCGGGACAGGGGTTACCGGGGAGCTGTTTTTT.

This clone occurred once. The V and J genes are TRBV6-5 and TRBJ1-4, with unresolved D. Trimming cost V 10 bases and J 7 bases, with 19 bases left between them. Germline-derived CDR1 and CDR2 are MNHEY and SVGAGI. The CDR3 sequence is 14 residues long. The CDR3 DNA reads as TGTGCCACCCAGTTAAAGGCTCGAGGTGAAAAACTGTTTTTT. It specifies CATQLKARGEKLFF.

The genes are TRBV27 and TRBJ1-2; no clear D gene. With 3 bases removed from V and 4 bases from J, the gap between germline ends came to 24 bases. CDR3 length: 18 residues. CDR1 and CDR2 (germline): MNHEY, SMNVEV (reference sequence). The CDR3 DNA is TGTGCCAGCAGTTTGTTAAGCTCCCTGACACGTAACCCCTATGGCTACACCTTC. Its protein is CASSLLSSLTRNPYGYTF.

This clone is a singleton in its sample. The chain combines TRBV11-2 with TRBJ2-5; possible D gene TRBD2, 6 bases. CDR1 is SGHAT and CDR2 is FQNNGV in the germline V gene. V shed 1 base and J shed 3 bases, with 15 bases lying between them. This CDR3 has 16 residues. The CDR3 DNA reads TGTGCCAGCAGCTTAGTCGGGACTGCGGAGGAAGAGACCCAGTACTTC. It is translated as CASSLVGTAEEETQYF.

This clone was picked up a small number of times. The chain is built from TRBV4-1 and TRBJ2-2; D unclear. Germline values: CDR1 MGHRA, CDR2 YSYEKL. V dropped 4 bases and J dropped 0 bases, with 12 bases sitting between them. CDR3 length equals 16 residues. The CDR3 region is CASSPGRNPNTGELFF. DNA of the CDR3: TGCGCCAGCAGCCCGGGCCGAAACCCGAACACCGGGGAGCTGTTTTTT.

The CDR3, as DNA: TGTGCCAGCAGCGTAGCTGGGACAGATAATGAAAAACTGTTTTTT. It specifies CASSVAGTDNEKLFF. The genes are TRBV9 and TRBJ1-4; 7 nucleotides align to TRBD1. The germline V gene encodes CDR1 SGDLS and CDR2 YYNGEE. With V trimmed by 0 bases and J by 4 bases, 3 bases remained unmatched. This CDR3 region has 15 residues.

This chain joins TRBV9 and TRBJ2-7, with TRBD1 matching 9 bases. The CDR3 runs to 15 residues. The junction had 9 bases not matched to a gene; V was cut back by 3 bases and J by 5 bases. Germline V lookup: CDR1 SGDLS, CDR2 YYNGEE. CDR3 DNA sequence: TGTGCCAGCAGCGCCGAGACAGGGGGTGTCGACGAGCAGTACTTC. This gives the protein CASSAETGGVDEQYF.

This clone appeared a few times. This sequence joins TRBV27 and TRBJ2-3, with D unresolved. From germline, CDR1 is MNHEY and CDR2 SMNVEV (reference sequence). This CDR3 region has 13 residues. V lost 7 bases, J lost 0 bases, and 8 bases lay in between. The CDR3 DNA is TGTGCCAGCACGGCGTACAGCACAGATACGCAGTATTTT. Translation gives CASTAYSTDTQYF.

V and J are TRBV6-5 and TRBJ2-5, with D hard to call. V was shortened by 6 bases and J by 4 bases, with 9 bases between the two germline ends. The CDR3 runs to 12 residues. From germline, CDR1 is MNHEY and CDR2 SVGAGI. CDR3 in DNA: TGTGCCAGCAGCCACGGCGGAGAGACCCAGTACTTC. Protein sequence: CASSHGGETQYF.

V and J are TRBV2 and TRBJ2-7, with TRBD1 as a possible D gene (5 bases). The germline gives CDR1 SNHLY, CDR2 FYNNEI. The CDR3 spans 11 residues. V lost 4 bases to trimming and J lost 4 bases, with 5 bases between them. CDR3 sequence (DNA): TGTGCCAGCAGTGGACAGTACGAGCAGTACTTC. It translates to CASSGQYEQYF. Full variable domain (outside the CDR3, taken from reference TRBV2 and TRBJ2-7): EPEVTQTPSHQVTQMGQEVILRCVPISNHLYFYWYRQILGQKVEFLVSFYNNEISEKSEIFDDQFSVERPDGSNFTLKIRSTKLEDSAMYFCASSGQYEQYFGPGTRLTVT.

The CDR3 nucleotides read TGTGCCAGCAGTGACAGGTACTCCTACGAGCAGTACTTC. This encodes CASSDRYSYEQYF. The chain links TRBV2 to TRBJ2-7; D gene uncertain. CDR1 and CDR2 (germline): SNHLY, FYNNEI. V lost 3 bases and J 0 bases, leaving 6 bases between the germline ends. The CDR3 consists of 13 residues.

This clone was detected a few times. The J gene is TRBJ1-1, the V gene TRBV27, with D possibly TRBD1 on 5 matching bases. The CDR3 length is 18 residues. Trimming shortened V by 8 bases and J by 0 bases, and 25 bases separated the two germline ends. Germline V gene data show CDR1 as MNHEY and CDR2 as SMNVEV (reference sequence). CDR3 bases: TGTGCCAGCCTGCCGATCAGAGGTTCGGGGGTGGTGAACACTGAAGCTTTCTTT. Amino acid sequence: CASLPIRGSGVVNTEAFF.

This chain links TRBV9 with TRBJ1-1; weak D call: TRBD1 (6 bases). Germline lookup yields CDR1 SGDLS and CDR2 YYNGEE. CDR3 length: 15 amino acids. Trimming removed 3 bases at V and 4 bases at J, with 16 bases between. This CDR3 is CASSALTGLATEAFF. The CDR3 nucleotides read TGTGCCAGCAGCGCCCTGACAGGACTAGCCACTGAAGCTTTCTTT.

This clone was observed a few times. The CDR3: CSVPGEGSPDTQYF. The CDR3 coding sequence is TGCAGCGTTCCGGGGGAGGGTAGCCCAGATACGCAGTATTTT. The J gene is TRBJ2-3, the V gene TRBV29-1, with 7 bases that match TRBD2. V dropped 5 bases and J dropped 4; count of bases not matched to a gene: 9. This CDR3 contains 14 residues. CDR1 is SQVTM and CDR2 is ANQGSEA in the germline V gene.

This clone was detected only a few times. The J gene is TRBJ2-2, the V gene TRBV29-1; D unclear. The CDR3 extends over 12 amino acids. Trimming cost V 4 bases and J 1 base, with 4 bases left between them. Germline CDR1 is SQVTM and CDR2 is ANQGSEA. CDR3 sequence: CSVVGNTGELFF. The CDR3 region has the DNA TGCAGCGTTGTAGGGAACACCGGGGAGCTGTTTTTT.

This clone is classed as medium-sized. The genes are TRBV5-1 and TRBJ2-7; D possibly corresponds to TRBD1 (6 bases). Germline assignment: CDR1 SGHRS and CDR2 YFSETQ. The CDR3 length is 13 residues. The V end was cut by 4 bases, the J end by 3 bases, with 11 bases between. CDR3 in amino acids: CASSPPDSYEQYF. CDR3 DNA: TGCGCCAGCAGCCCACCGGACAGCTACGAGCAGTACTTC.

Here the CDR3 DNA reads TGTGCCATCAGTGAGCCGGGACAGGGTTACGAGCAGTACTTC. It encodes CAISEPGQGYEQYF. The chain carries TRBV10-3 and TRBJ2-7; TRBD1 matches 9 bases. Germline trimming cut 2 bases from V and 4 bases from J; bases unmatched to any gene: 3. This CDR3 contains 14 residues. The germline V gene has CDR1 ENHRY and CDR2 SYGVKD.

This clone was counted between two and nine times. The CDR3 loop is CASSLLDSYSGANVLTF. The CDR3 coding sequence is TGTGCCAGCAGCTTACTAGACAGCTACTCTGGGGCCAACGTCCTGACTTTC. This chain links TRBV11-2 with TRBJ2-6; D perhaps matches TRBD1 (5 bases). The CDR3 length is 17 residues. Germline lookup yields CDR1 SGHAT and CDR2 FQNNGV. Trimming removed 2 bases at V and 0 bases at J, with 11 bases between.